Following are 16 T cell receptor beta chains from one sample sequenced in a study of shared clonotypes between healthy human individuals. TCRdb's copy holds only in-frame clones and misses some; the assay was immunoSEQ multiplex PCR. The sample contains about 2 million clones, 95% of which appear only once. The sequenced sample was naive CD4+ T cells sorted from blood. Subset meaning: CD45RA+ positively selected. The receptor set was obtained from a man in his late teens or twenties in good health.

CDR3 DNA: TGTGCCAGCAGCGTGGGGGGACAGGGAGTTTCACCCCTCCACTTT. Translating it yields CASSVGGQGVSPLHF. The chain employs TRBV9 and TRBJ1-6, with 9 bases aligning to TRBD1. This CDR3 spans 15 amino acids. V lost 2 bases and J lost 9; bases outside the gene matches: 6. The germline V gene has CDR1 SGDLS and CDR2 YYNGEE.

The chain employs TRBV5-1 and TRBJ1-6, with D possibly being TRBD1 (5 bases). The V end lost 0 bases, the J end lost 1 base, and 8 bases lay between the germline ends. The germline CDR1 and CDR2 sequences are SGHRS and YFSETQ. The CDR3 is 16 amino acids. CDR3 sequence (DNA): TGCGCCAGCAGCTTGGTGCCAGGGTCCTATAATTCACCCCTCCACTTT. Its translation: CASSLVPGSYNSPLHF.

CDR3: CASSRNREKGYGYTF. The CDR3 coding sequence is TGTGCCAGCAGTCGGAACAGGGAGAAGGGCTATGGCTACACCTTC. This rearrangement joins TRBV6-5 to TRBJ1-2, with TRBD1 as a possible D gene (6 bases). There are 15 residues in the CDR3. Trimming pared 5 bases from V and 4 bases from J, leaving 17 bases between. Germline V gene data show CDR1 as MNHEY and CDR2 as SVGAGI.

CDR3 region: CASSQTRATNEKLFF. For the CDR3, the DNA is TGTGCCAGCAGTCAGACCCGTGCAACTAATGAAAAACTGTTTTTT. The chain recombines TRBV7-2 with TRBJ1-4; D uncertain. This CDR3 spans 15 amino acids. Germline-derived CDR1 and CDR2 are SGHTA and FQGNSA. V was pared by 6 bases and J by 0 bases, with 11 bases between.

With respect to this clone: This may stem from a read error, because a much larger clone lies one nucleotide away. This sample includes further DNA sequences coding for the same CDR3. The genes are TRBV29-1 and TRBJ1-1; TRBD1 is a possible D gene (5 bases). The V gene lost 3 bases and the J gene lost 1 base, with 6 bases spanning the gap. The CDR3 runs to 12 residues. The germline gives CDR1 SQVTM, CDR2 ANQGSEA. The CDR3 sequence: CSVDRANTEAFF. The CDR3 region has the DNA TGCAGCGTTGACAGGGCGAACACTGAAGCTTTCTTT.

This sequence joins TRBV10-1 and TRBJ2-7; D is tentatively TRBD1 or TRBD2 (5 bases each). CDR1 and CDR2 from the germline V gene are WNHNN and SYGVQD (reference sequence). The V end lost 2 bases, the J end lost 6 bases, and 14 bases lay between the germline ends. There are 14 residues in the CDR3. DNA of the CDR3: TGCGCCAGCAGTGAGACCTCGATGGGGACCGAGCAGTACTTC. It yields the protein CASSETSMGTEQYF.

This chain joins TRBV4-1 and TRBJ2-2, with a weak D call TRBD1 (5 bases). This CDR3 contains 16 residues. V was trimmed by 5 bases and J by 4 bases, leaving 17 bases between them. Per the germline V gene, CDR1 is MGHRA and CDR2 is YSYEKL. The CDR3 nucleotides read TGCGCCAGCAGCAACCTCGGTGGGGCGCCCACCGGGGAGCTGTTTTTT. Translating gives CASSNLGGAPTGELFF.

The chain joins TRBV7-9 to TRBJ2-7; TRBD1 agrees at 9 bases. The V and J ends lost 5 bases and 6 bases, in that order; junction bases with no gene match: 11. Germline lookup yields CDR1 SEHNR and CDR2 FQNEAQ (reference sequence). This CDR3 is built from 15 residues. The CDR3 nucleotides are TGTGCCAGCAGCCCCAACCCGGGGACAGGGAGCGAGCAGTACTTC. Protein sequence: CASSPNPGTGSEQYF.

This chain links TRBV5-1 with TRBJ2-6, with 10 bases fitting TRBD1. Trimming at V came to 4 bases and at J to 0 bases, leaving 4 bases not matched to a gene. The length of the CDR3 is 17 residues. Germline values: CDR1 SGHRS, CDR2 YFSETQ. Here the CDR3 reads CASSLGQGSSGANVLTF. DNA of the CDR3: TGCGCCAGCAGCCTGGGACAGGGGAGCTCTGGGGCCAACGTCCTGACTTTC.

The V gene is TRBV19, the J gene TRBJ2-7, with 8 bases matching TRBD2. This CDR3 spans 15 amino acids. The germline gives CDR1 LNHDA, CDR2 SQIVND (reference sequence). The trim removed 4 bases at V and 4 bases at J, leaving 9 bases unmatched. CDR3 residues: CASSTGGLGEYEQYF. CDR3 nucleotides: TGTGCCAGTAGTACTGGGGGACTAGGAGAATACGAGCAGTACTTC.

The chain employs TRBV29-1 and TRBJ2-7, with D perhaps TRBD2 (7 bases). The CDR3 runs to 12 residues. Deletions cut 2 bases from V and 10 bases from J, with 15 bases between. CDR1 and CDR2 from the germline V gene are SQVTM and ANQGSEA. Written as DNA, the CDR3 is TGCAGCGTTGAAAGCGGGACACCCTCCCAGTACTTC. Translation: CSVESGTPSQYF.

The chain links TRBV5-1 to TRBJ2-5; either TRBD1 or TRBD2 may supply D (5 bases each). Germline V gene lookup returns CDR1 SGHRS and CDR2 YFSETQ. The V end was cut by 3 bases, the J end by 5 bases, with 11 bases between. CDR3 length: 13 residues. CDR3 DNA: TGCGCCAGCAGCTCCGGGACCCTGGAGACCCAGTACTTC. Its translation: CASSSGTLETQYF. The whole variable domain, remainder taken from reference TRBV5-1 and TRBJ2-5, is KAGVTQTPRYLIKTRGQQVTLSCSPISGHRSVSWYQQTPGQGLQFLFEYFSETQRNKGNFPGRFSGRQFSNSRSEMNVSTLELGDSALYLCASSSGTLETQYFGPGTRLLVL.

The CDR3: CASSLSAGPYEQYF. The DNA of the CDR3 is TGTGCCAGCAGCTTGTCTGCGGGACCCTACGAGCAGTACTTC. The chain combines TRBV5-4 with TRBJ2-7; D may be TRBD2 (6 bases). V was cut by 1 base and J by 2 bases, with 10 bases left in between. This CDR3 is built from 14 residues. Per the germline V gene, CDR1 is SGHNT and CDR2 is YYREEE (reference sequence).

This chain connects TRBV28 to TRBJ2-7; D unresolved. The germline CDR1 and CDR2 sequences are MDHEN and SYDVKM. V lost 5 bases to trimming and J lost 2 bases, with 10 bases between them. This CDR3 has 13 residues. CDR3 loop: CASSSAPTYEQYF. CDR3 bases: TGTGCCAGCAGTAGCGCCCCCACCTACGAGCAGTACTTC.

The gene calls are TRBV4-1 and TRBJ2-5; 11 bases fit TRBD1. The length of the CDR3 is 17 residues. V trimming: 3 bases; J trimming: 5 bases; junction bases outside the gene matches: 11. Germline lookup yields CDR1 MGHRA and CDR2 YSYEKL. The CDR3 DNA reads TGCGCCAGCAGCCAGCCTGGAGGGGACAGGGGGAGGGAGACCCAGTACTTC. As protein: CASSQPGGDRGRETQYF.

This sequence joins TRBV6-1 and TRBJ2-7; D is possibly TRBD1 (6 bases). Germline V CDR1 and CDR2: MNHNS, SASEGT. V gave up 5 bases and J gave up 3 bases, with 17 bases separating them. This CDR3 is built from 15 residues. The CDR3 sequence: CASSSKLGADYEQYF. The CDR3 DNA sequence: TGTGCCAGCAGTTCAAAACTGGGGGCTGACTACGAGCAGTACTTC.